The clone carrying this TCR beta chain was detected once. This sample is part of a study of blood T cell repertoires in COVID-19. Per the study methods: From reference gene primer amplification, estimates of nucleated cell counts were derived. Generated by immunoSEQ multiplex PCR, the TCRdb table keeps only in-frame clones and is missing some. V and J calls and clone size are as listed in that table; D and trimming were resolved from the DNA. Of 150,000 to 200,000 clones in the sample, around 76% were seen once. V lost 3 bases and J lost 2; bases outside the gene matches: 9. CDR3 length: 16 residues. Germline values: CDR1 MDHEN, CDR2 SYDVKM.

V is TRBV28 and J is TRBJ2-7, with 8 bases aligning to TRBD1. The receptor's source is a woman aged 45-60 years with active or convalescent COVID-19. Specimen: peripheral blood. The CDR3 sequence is CASSFLFRTGTYEQYF. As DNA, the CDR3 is TGTGCCAGCAGTTTTCTATTCCGGACAGGGACCTACGAGCAGTACTTC. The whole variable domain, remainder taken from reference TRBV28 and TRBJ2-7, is DVKVTQSSRYLVKRTGEKVFLECVQDMDHENMFWYRQDPGLGLRLIYFSYDVKMKEKGDIPEGYSVSREKKERFSLILESASTNQTSMYLCASSFLFRTGTYEQYFGPGTRLTVT.